This paragraph reports one TCR beta chain. This CDR3 spans 14 amino acids. Trimming pared 4 bases from V and 2 bases from J, leaving 10 bases between. Germline values: CDR1 LGHDT, CDR2 YNNKEL (reference sequence). Assignment of participants to cohorts was predicated upon participant-reported clinical history. Data came from immunoSEQ multiplex PCR; TCRdb stores just in-frame clones and leaves some out. Of some 230,000 clones detected, 80% to 90% appear once; the ten largest clones hold over 3%. These data come from a study of blood T cell repertoires in COVID-19. As for the study in general: T cells, B-cell-depleted T cells, or PBMCs provided the cDNA or gDNA that served as material.

Sequences were obtained from PBMCs or T cells enriched from blood (not recorded which). The rearrangement joins TRBV3-1 (or the pseudogene TRBV3-2) to TRBJ2-3; tentative D call: TRBD2 (5 bases). The TCR comes from a woman under 30 in a cohort exposed to, infected with or recovered from COVID-19 (not recorded which). CDR3 sequence (DNA): TGTGCCAGCAGCCTTGGACTTATCACAGATACGCAGTATTTT. It codes for CASSLGLITDTQYF.